The 14 T cell receptor beta chains in this list originate from one sample, sequenced in a study of T cell responses to AZD1222 COVID-19 vaccine. The assay was immunoSEQ multiplex PCR, and TCRdb's table has in-frame clones only and misses some. The table lists roughly 150,000 clones, about 85% of them singletons. The specimen was peripheral blood, collected after recovery from COVID-19. All receptors derive from an adult who had recovered from COVID-19.

This chain joins TRBV5-1 and TRBJ2-1, with TRBD1 identical over 7 bases. The junction had 4 bases not matched to a gene; V was cut back by 4 bases and J by 0 bases. The CDR3 has 15 amino acids. CDR1 is SGHRS and CDR2 is YFSETQ in the germline V gene. DNA of the CDR3: TGCGCCAGCAGCGGGGGACAGAGCTCCTACAATGAGCAGTTCTTC. Protein sequence: CASSGGQSSYNEQFF.

This clone was observed a handful of times. The rearrangement joins TRBV5-3 to TRBJ1-2; maybe TRBD1 (5 bases). TRBV5-3 is flagged as an ORF with uncertain function. Trimming cost V 4 bases and J 1 base, with 17 bases left between them. The CDR3 runs 16 residues. This chain's CDR3 is CARSLGTGFFNYGYTF. The CDR3 DNA follows: TGTGCCAGAAGCCTGGGAACAGGCTTTTTTAACTATGGCTACACCTTC.

The chain joins TRBV3-1 (or the pseudogene TRBV3-2) to TRBJ2-2; maybe TRBD1 (6 bases). Looked up from germline, CDR1 is LGHDT and CDR2 is YNNKEL (reference sequence). The CDR3 sequence is 13 residues long. V lost 2 bases to trimming and J lost 8 bases, with 9 bases between them. CDR3 amino acids: CASSQITGGELFF. In DNA form, the CDR3 reads TGTGCCAGCAGCCAAATTACAGGGGGGGAGCTGTTTTTT.

This clone has only a few counts. The chain has TRBV9 and TRBJ1-3, with D perhaps matching TRBD1 (5 bases). Germline CDR1 is SGDLS and CDR2 is YYNGEE. V was pared by 2 bases and J by 2 bases, with 14 bases between. CDR3 length: 16 residues. Here the CDR3 DNA reads TGTGCCAGCAGCGTCCTCGGGGCCCTCGCTGGAAACACCATATATTTT. This sequence encodes CASSVLGALAGNTIYF. The full variable domain, rest sourced from reference TRBV9 and TRBJ1-3, is DSGVTQTPKHLITATGQRVTLRCSPRSGDLSVYWYQQSLDQGLQFLIQYYNGEERAKGNILERFSAQQFPDLHSELNLSSLELGDSALYFCASSVLGALAGNTIYFGEGSWLTVV.

The chain employs TRBV12-2 and TRBJ2-5; the table's D call TRBD2 went unverified against the DNA. TRBV12-2 is a pseudogene segment. The CDR3 is made up of 17 amino acids. For the CDR3, the DNA is TGTGCAAGTCGCCCCCACTTGGCGCGAGCGTTTGAAGAGACCCAGTACTTC. Translated: CASRPHLARAFEETQYF.

This clone was recorded a few times. V is TRBV2 and J is TRBJ1-3; D not resolved. Germline CDR1 SNHLY, CDR2 FYNNEI. V was clipped by 7 bases and J by 4 bases, with 8 bases between them. The CDR3 is made up of 12 amino acids. The CDR3 DNA reads TGTGCCAGCAATATGGGAGGAAACACCATATATTTT. It yields the protein CASNMGGNTIYF.

The CDR3 protein is CASSLFDSGIEQYF. As DNA, the CDR3 is TGTGCCAGCAGCTTATTCGACAGCGGTATCGAGCAGTACTTC. The V and J genes are TRBV7-9 and TRBJ2-7; tentatively, D is TRBD1 or TRBD2 (5 bases each). The CDR3 runs to 14 residues. Germline CDR1 and CDR2: SEHNR and FQNEAQ (reference sequence). Trimming removed 2 bases at V and 6 bases at J, with 14 bases between.

The J gene is TRBJ1-2, the V gene TRBV25-1; tentatively, D is TRBD1 (6 bases). There are 13 residues in the CDR3. Deletions cut 2 bases from V and 3 bases from J, with 7 bases between. Looked up from germline, CDR1 is MGHDK and CDR2 is SYGVNS. CDR3 DNA sequence: TGTGCCAGCAGTGAACCAGGGGACTATGGCTACACCTTC. Protein: CASSEPGDYGYTF.

The rearrangement links TRBV29-1 to TRBJ1-1, with a weak D call TRBD1 (6 bases). The ends were cut back, 1 base at V and 9 bases at J, with 12 bases in the middle. The CDR3 has 12 residues. Germline V gives CDR1 SQVTM, CDR2 ANQGSEA. CDR3 protein: CSVEVGGKKAFF. In nucleotides, the CDR3 is TGCAGCGTTGAAGTAGGGGGAAAAAAAGCTTTCTTT.

The chain couples TRBV5-1 to TRBJ1-2; 7 positions agree with TRBD1. The CDR3 has 13 amino acids. Germline values: CDR1 SGHRS, CDR2 YFSETQ. Trimming removed 4 bases from V and 7 bases from J; junction bases left unmatched: 7. In DNA, the CDR3 is TGCGCCAGCAGCCCGGGACAGTCGGTTGGCTACACCTTC. Protein sequence: CASSPGQSVGYTF.

The rearrangement uses TRBV2 and TRBJ2-2; the D gene is possibly TRBD2 (6 bases). The ends were cut back, 4 bases at V and 3 bases at J, with 15 bases in the middle. Germline CDR1 reads SNHLY; CDR2 reads FYNNEI. There are 16 residues in the CDR3. As DNA, the CDR3 is TGTGCCAGCAGTGGCGGGGCGGTCGGAGACACCGGGGAGCTGTTTTTT. This encodes CASSGGAVGDTGELFF.

The chain carries TRBV6-6 and TRBJ2-7, with D unresolved. Per the germline V gene, CDR1 is MNHNY and CDR2 is SVGAGI (reference sequence). V gave up 3 bases and J gave up 3 bases, with 9 bases separating them. The CDR3 is made up of 13 amino acids. The CDR3 sequence is CASSYSLHYEQYF. CDR3 DNA: TGTGCCAGCAGTTATAGCTTGCACTACGAGCAGTACTTC.

CDR3 in amino acids: CASSSSGRISYEQYF. Written as DNA, the CDR3 is TGTGCCAGCAGCTCTAGCGGGAGAATCTCCTACGAGCAGTACTTC. The chain employs TRBV5-4 and TRBJ2-7, with TRBD2 matching 10 bases. Germline values: CDR1 SGHNT, CDR2 YYREEE (reference sequence). This CDR3 has 15 amino acids. Trimming took 3 bases from V and 0 from J; bases not matched to a gene: 3.

The V call is TRBV10-3, the J call TRBJ2-3; TRBD1 matches at 9 bases. This CDR3 contains 15 residues. Per germline, CDR1 ENHRY and CDR2 SYGVKD. Unmatched junction bases numbered 5, after V lost 6 bases and J lost 1 base. This CDR3 reads CAIRGTGIGTDTQYF. In nucleotides, the CDR3 is TGTGCCATCAGGGGGACAGGGATTGGCACAGATACGCAGTATTTT.